This T cell receptor (beta chain) was observed in a study of blood T cell repertoires in COVID-19. Study context: Collection of acute and convalescent COVID-19 samples took place in the United States, Italy and Spain. T cells, B-cell-depleted T cells, or PBMCs supplied cDNA or gDNA.

Only in-frame clones appear in the TCRdb table, and some are missing; sequencing was by immunoSEQ multiplex PCR. Altogether more than 70,000 clones are present, 85% being singletons, with the ten largest covering more than 3%. CDR3 length: 14 amino acids. Germline loops: CDR1 SEHNR, CDR2 FQNEAQ (reference sequence). Trimming left V 3 bases short and J 3 bases short, with 11 bases between. This sequence joins TRBV7-9 and TRBJ2-5, with TRBD2 as a possible D gene (5 bases). The source is a man aged 55 to 70 with acute or convalescent COVID-19. The source material was peripheral blood. CDR3 DNA: TGTGCCAGCAGCTTCGGCCTAGCAGAAGAGACCCAGTACTTC. Amino acids: CASSFGLAEETQYF.